A selection of T cell receptor beta chains follows, all from one sample in a study of T cells after yellow fever vaccination. TCRdb re-called the 5' RACE reads through MiXCR, storing one row per CDR3 protein. The sample includes 500,000 to 650,000 distinct CDR3 sequences, roughly a sixth of them seen just once. The source was PBMCs, collected more than 4 days after the first yellow fever vaccination. Receptors were obtained from a man younger than 35 who received the YFV17D yellow fever vaccine. Both conserved end residues are part of each CDR3. A D gene is named only where the DNA matches it firmly. The size entry is marked missing in some rows and otherwise reads once, few, many or a size class.

v_call: TRBV5-1
clone_size: NA
j_call: TRBJ1-2
d_call: NA
cdr3_aa: CASSLRENYGYTF
cdr3_nt: TGCGCCAGCAGCTTGAGAGAGAACTATGGCTACACCTTC

v_call: TRBV7-2
clone_size: NA
j_call: TRBJ2-1
d_call: NA
cdr3_aa: CASSFDGTYEQFF
cdr3_nt: TGTGCCAGCAGCTTCGATGGTACCTACGAGCAGTTCTTC

v_call: TRBV6-2/TRBV6-3
clone_size: NA
j_call: TRBJ2-7
d_call: TRBD1
cdr3_aa: CASRTGYEQYF
cdr3_nt: TGTGCCAGCAGGACAGGGTACGAGCAGTACTTC

v_call: TRBV20-1
clone_size: NA
j_call: TRBJ2-1
d_call: TRBD2
cdr3_aa: CSARELAGGPGYNEQFF
cdr3_nt: TGCAGTGCTAGAGAACTAGCGGGGGGGCCGGGCTACAATGAGCAGTTCTTC

v_call: TRBV6-2/TRBV6-3
clone_size: NA
j_call: TRBJ2-1
d_call: TRBD2
cdr3_aa: CASKLAGWDEQFF
cdr3_nt: TGTGCCAGCAAACTAGCGGGGTGGGATGAGCAGTTCTTC

v_call: TRBV5-6
clone_size: NA
j_call: TRBJ1-2
d_call: TRBD1
cdr3_aa: CASSEQGAVIYGYTF
cdr3_nt: TGTGCCAGCAGCGAACAGGGGGCGGTAATCTATGGCTACACCTTC

v_call: TRBV6-1
clone_size: NA
j_call: TRBJ1-5
d_call: NA
cdr3_aa: CASRPRGAGNQPQHF
cdr3_nt: TGTGCCAGCAGACCCCGGGGGGCGGGCAATCAGCCCCAGCATTTT

v_call: TRBV4-1
clone_size: few
j_call: TRBJ2-3
d_call: TRBD2
cdr3_aa: CASSRLAGVSDTQYF
cdr3_nt: TGCGCCAGCTCTCGACTAGCGGGGGTTTCAGATACGCAGTATTTT

v_call: TRBV7-3
clone_size: NA
j_call: TRBJ2-7
d_call: NA
cdr3_aa: CASSLRAGGSSYEQYF
cdr3_nt: TGTGCCAGCAGCTTAAGAGCTGGGGGGAGCTCCTACGAGCAGTACTTC

v_call: TRBV5-5
clone_size: NA
j_call: TRBJ2-1
d_call: NA
cdr3_aa: CASSLGGWRELLNEQFF
cdr3_nt: TGTGCCAGCAGCTTGGGGGGTTGGCGGGAACTTCTCAATGAGCAGTTCTTC

v_call: TRBV20-1
clone_size: many
j_call: TRBJ2-7
d_call: NA
cdr3_aa: CSAGTGYEQYF
cdr3_nt: TGCAGTGCTGGGACGGGCTACGAGCAGTACTTC

v_call: TRBV11-2
clone_size: many
j_call: TRBJ2-3
d_call: TRBD2
cdr3_aa: CASSPHPAGAEDTQYF
cdr3_nt: TGTGCCAGCAGCCCCCACCCAGCGGGGGCCGAAGATACGCAGTATTTT

v_call: TRBV6-5
clone_size: few
j_call: TRBJ1-1
d_call: NA
cdr3_aa: CASSYQTPNTEAFF
cdr3_nt: TGTGCCAGCAGTTACCAGACACCGAACACTGAAGCTTTCTTT

v_call: TRBV18
clone_size: few
j_call: TRBJ1-1
d_call: NA
cdr3_aa: CASSFLSGVLNTEAFF
cdr3_nt: TGTGCCAGCTCGTTTTTGTCCGGGGTCCTAAACACTGAAGCTTTCTTT

v_call: TRBV12-5
clone_size: NA
j_call: TRBJ2-7
d_call: NA
cdr3_aa: CASGFGVGLYEQYF
cdr3_nt: TGTGCTAGTGGTTTCGGGGTAGGTCTCTACGAGCAGTACTTC

v_call: TRBV19
clone_size: NA
j_call: TRBJ1-1
d_call: TRBD1
cdr3_aa: CASSGSRDRGNTEAFF
cdr3_nt: TGTGCCAGTAGTGGGAGCCGGGACAGGGGTAACACTGAAGCTTTCTTT

v_call: TRBV7-9
clone_size: NA
j_call: TRBJ2-3
d_call: NA
cdr3_aa: CASSPRRFTDTQYF
cdr3_nt: TGTGCCAGCAGCCCCCGGCGATTCACAGATACGCAGTATTTT

v_call: TRBV7-2
clone_size: few
j_call: TRBJ2-3
d_call: NA
cdr3_aa: CASSSYSGNTDTQYF
cdr3_nt: TGTGCCAGCAGCTCCTATAGCGGAAACACAGATACGCAGTATTTT

v_call: TRBV19
clone_size: few
j_call: TRBJ1-2
d_call: NA
cdr3_aa: CASSPGTHYGYTF
cdr3_nt: TGTGCCAGTAGTCCCGGCACCCACTATGGCTACACCTTC

v_call: TRBV20-1
clone_size: NA
j_call: TRBJ2-7
d_call: TRBD2
cdr3_aa: CSARVLKSGLAGFEQYF
cdr3_nt: TGCAGTGCTAGAGTTTTAAAAAGTGGACTAGCGGGGTTCGAGCAGTACTTC

v_call: TRBV5-1
clone_size: NA
j_call: TRBJ2-7
d_call: NA
cdr3_aa: CASSLGDGSLEQYF
cdr3_nt: TGCGCCAGCAGCTTGGGGGACGGCTCCCTGGAGCAGTACTTC

v_call: TRBV5-5
clone_size: few
j_call: TRBJ2-5
d_call: TRBD2
cdr3_aa: CASSLRLAGFQETQYF
cdr3_nt: TGTGCCAGCAGCTTGCGACTAGCGGGGTTCCAAGAGACCCAGTACTTC

v_call: TRBV5-1
clone_size: NA
j_call: TRBJ2-5
d_call: NA
cdr3_aa: CACAGQETQYF
cdr3_nt: TGCGCCTGCGCAGGACAAGAGACCCAGTACTTC

v_call: TRBV5-1
clone_size: few
j_call: TRBJ1-1
d_call: NA
cdr3_aa: CASSDTDGGNTEAFF
cdr3_nt: TGCGCCAGCAGCGACACGGACGGAGGGAACACTGAAGCTTTCTTT

v_call: TRBV18
clone_size: few
j_call: TRBJ1-6
d_call: NA
cdr3_aa: CASSPQEGTYNSPLHF
cdr3_nt: TGTGCCAGCTCACCGCAGGAGGGTACCTATAATTCACCCCTCCACTTT

v_call: TRBV20-1
clone_size: once
j_call: TRBJ2-7
d_call: TRBD1
cdr3_aa: CSARDKNRGEASYEQYF
cdr3_nt: TGCAGTGCTAGAGATAAGAACAGGGGAGAGGCCTCCTACGAGCAGTACTTC

v_call: TRBV10-3
clone_size: NA
j_call: TRBJ1-2
d_call: TRBD1
cdr3_aa: CANWDRGNYGYTF
cdr3_nt: TGTGCCAATTGGGACAGGGGAAACTATGGCTACACCTTC

v_call: TRBV3-1
clone_size: few
j_call: TRBJ2-2
d_call: NA
cdr3_aa: CASSPPGAGSTGELFF
cdr3_nt: TGTGCCAGCAGCCCCCCCGGGGCAGGGTCCACCGGGGAGCTGTTTTTT

v_call: TRBV27
clone_size: few
j_call: TRBJ2-7
d_call: NA
cdr3_aa: CASSPPNWGGGNEQYF
cdr3_nt: TGTGCCAGCAGTCCGCCAAATTGGGGGGGGGGCAACGAGCAGTACTTC

v_call: TRBV19
clone_size: NA
j_call: TRBJ2-1
d_call: NA
cdr3_aa: CASNRAGARGGEQFF
cdr3_nt: TGTGCCAGTAATAGGGCAGGTGCTAGAGGTGGTGAGCAGTTCTTC

v_call: TRBV4-1
clone_size: few
j_call: TRBJ2-1
d_call: NA
cdr3_aa: CASSQGNLGEIWYNEQFF
cdr3_nt: TGCGCCAGCAGCCAAGGGAACTTGGGGGAAATCTGGTACAATGAGCAGTTCTTC

v_call: TRBV10-3
clone_size: few
j_call: TRBJ1-6
d_call: TRBD1
cdr3_aa: CAISGTKTGGGSPLHF
cdr3_nt: TGTGCCATCAGTGGGACAAAGACAGGGGGTGGTTCACCCCTCCACTTT

v_call: TRBV20-1
clone_size: many
j_call: TRBJ1-5
d_call: NA
cdr3_aa: CSGSGDGNQPQHF
cdr3_nt: TGCAGTGGAAGCGGGGACGGCAATCAGCCCCAGCATTTT

v_call: TRBV5-1
clone_size: few
j_call: TRBJ1-1
d_call: NA
cdr3_aa: CARPAPLNTEAFF
cdr3_nt: TGCGCCAGACCAGCACCCTTGAACACTGAAGCTTTCTTT

v_call: TRBV12-3/TRBV12-4
clone_size: few
j_call: TRBJ1-4
d_call: TRBD1
cdr3_aa: CASSGTGLREKLFF
cdr3_nt: TGTGCCAGCAGTGGGACAGGGTTGAGGGAAAAACTGTTTTTT

v_call: TRBV18
clone_size: many
j_call: TRBJ2-5
d_call: NA
cdr3_aa: CASSPGLAQETQYF
cdr3_nt: TGTGCCAGCTCACCAGGCCTAGCCCAAGAGACCCAGTACTTC

v_call: TRBV6-5
clone_size: many
j_call: TRBJ1-1
d_call: TRBD1
cdr3_aa: CASSYDTRQGWDTEAFF
cdr3_nt: TGTGCCAGCAGTTACGATACCAGACAGGGGTGGGACACTGAAGCTTTCTTT

v_call: TRBV24-1
clone_size: NA
j_call: TRBJ2-1
d_call: NA
cdr3_aa: CATSAPSYNEQFF
cdr3_nt: TGTGCCACCAGTGCACCGTCCTACAATGAGCAGTTCTTC

v_call: TRBV4-3
clone_size: few
j_call: TRBJ1-1
d_call: NA
cdr3_aa: CASSRERGAVTEAFF
cdr3_nt: TGCGCCAGCAGCCGAGAGAGGGGGGCGGTGACTGAAGCTTTCTTT

v_call: TRBV20-1
clone_size: few
j_call: TRBJ1-5
d_call: NA
cdr3_aa: CSARHGWAGSQPQHF
cdr3_nt: TGCAGTGCTAGACATGGGTGGGCTGGTAGTCAGCCCCAGCATTTT

v_call: TRBV30
clone_size: few
j_call: TRBJ1-4
d_call: NA
cdr3_aa: CAWSVNGGKLFF
cdr3_nt: TGTGCCTGGAGTGTAAACGGCGGAAAACTGTTTTTT

v_call: TRBV6-1
clone_size: few
j_call: TRBJ2-2
d_call: TRBD2
cdr3_aa: CASKRIAGDTGELFF
cdr3_nt: TGTGCCAGCAAGCGGATAGCGGGGGACACCGGGGAGCTGTTTTTT

v_call: TRBV7-9
clone_size: NA
j_call: TRBJ2-5
d_call: NA
cdr3_aa: CASSPHGGAKTQYF
cdr3_nt: TGTGCCAGCAGCCCCCACGGCGGGGCGAAGACCCAGTACTTC

v_call: TRBV12-3/TRBV12-4
clone_size: few
j_call: TRBJ2-1
d_call: TRBD1
cdr3_aa: CASSTGTGINEQFF
cdr3_nt: TGTGCCAGCAGCACCGGGACAGGTATAAATGAGCAGTTCTTC

v_call: TRBV7-9
clone_size: NA
j_call: TRBJ1-1
d_call: NA
cdr3_aa: CASSPPKMARNTEAFF
cdr3_nt: TGTGCCAGCAGCCCCCCCAAAATGGCGAGGAACACTGAAGCTTTCTTT

v_call: TRBV11-2
clone_size: few
j_call: TRBJ2-2
d_call: NA
cdr3_aa: CASSYGARITGELFF
cdr3_nt: TGTGCCAGCAGCTACGGGGCCCGCATCACCGGGGAGCTGTTTTTT

v_call: TRBV12-3/TRBV12-4
clone_size: NA
j_call: TRBJ2-1
d_call: NA
cdr3_aa: CASSFDTYNEQFF
cdr3_nt: TGTGCCAGCAGTTTTGACACATACAATGAGCAGTTCTTC

v_call: TRBV7-9
clone_size: few
j_call: TRBJ2-3
d_call: TRBD1
cdr3_aa: CASSFRRGSGTDTQYF
cdr3_nt: TGTGCCAGCAGCTTCCGCAGGGGGTCGGGCACAGATACGCAGTATTTT

v_call: TRBV5-6
clone_size: NA
j_call: TRBJ1-5
d_call: NA
cdr3_aa: CASSLRSQQPQHF
cdr3_nt: TGTGCCAGCAGCTTGAGGTCACAGCAGCCCCAGCATTTT

v_call: TRBV3-1
clone_size: few
j_call: TRBJ2-1
d_call: TRBD1
cdr3_aa: CASSLGQGVRNEQFF
cdr3_nt: TGTGCCAGCAGCCTCGGACAGGGGGTGAGGAATGAGCAGTTCTTC

v_call: TRBV12-3/TRBV12-4
clone_size: NA
j_call: TRBJ2-1
d_call: NA
cdr3_aa: CASSLETSLYNEQFF
cdr3_nt: TGTGCCAGCAGTTTGGAGACCTCCCTATACAATGAGCAGTTCTTC

v_call: TRBV27
clone_size: NA
j_call: TRBJ1-2
d_call: NA
cdr3_aa: CASSNGWDNPGYTF
cdr3_nt: TGTGCCAGCAGCAATGGCTGGGACAATCCCGGCTACACCTTC

v_call: TRBV9
clone_size: NA
j_call: TRBJ1-2
d_call: NA
cdr3_aa: CASNRHLYGYTF
cdr3_nt: TGTGCCAGCAACCGACATCTCTATGGCTACACCTTC

v_call: TRBV12-3/TRBV12-4
clone_size: few
j_call: TRBJ1-5
d_call: NA
cdr3_aa: CASSPSVWRWPQHF
cdr3_nt: TGTGCCAGCAGCCCCTCGGTCTGGAGGTGGCCCCAGCATTTT

v_call: TRBV20-1
clone_size: few
j_call: TRBJ2-3
d_call: TRBD2
cdr3_aa: CSAGRDGQGTDTQYF
cdr3_nt: TGCAGTGCTGGGAGGGACGGACAAGGCACAGATACGCAGTATTTT